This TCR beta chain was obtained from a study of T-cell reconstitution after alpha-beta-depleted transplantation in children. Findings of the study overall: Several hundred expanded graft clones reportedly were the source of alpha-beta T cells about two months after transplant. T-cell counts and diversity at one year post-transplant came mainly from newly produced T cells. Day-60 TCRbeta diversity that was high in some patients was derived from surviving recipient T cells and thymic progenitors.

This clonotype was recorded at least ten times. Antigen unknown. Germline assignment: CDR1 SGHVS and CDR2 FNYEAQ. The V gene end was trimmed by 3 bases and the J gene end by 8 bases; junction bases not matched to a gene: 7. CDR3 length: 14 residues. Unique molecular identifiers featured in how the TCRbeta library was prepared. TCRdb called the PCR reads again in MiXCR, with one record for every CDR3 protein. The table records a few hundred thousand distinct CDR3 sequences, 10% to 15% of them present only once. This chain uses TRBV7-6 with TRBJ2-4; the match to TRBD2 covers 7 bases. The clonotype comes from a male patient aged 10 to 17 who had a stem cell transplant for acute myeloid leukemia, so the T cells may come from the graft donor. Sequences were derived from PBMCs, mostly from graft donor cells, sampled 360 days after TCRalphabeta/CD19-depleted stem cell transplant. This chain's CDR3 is CASSLGGREDIQYF. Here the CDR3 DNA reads TGTGCCAGCAGCTTGGGGGGGAGGGAGGACATTCAGTACTTC. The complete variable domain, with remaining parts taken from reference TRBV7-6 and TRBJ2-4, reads GAGVSQSPRYKVTKRGQDVALRCDPISGHVSLYWYRQALGQGPEFLTYFNYEAQQDKSGLPNDRFSAERPEGSISTLTIQRTEQRDSAMYRCASSLGGREDIQYFGAGTRLSVL.